This section outlines one TCR beta chain sequence together with its context. This sample was included in a study of blood T cell repertoires in COVID-19. In the study overall: PBMCs, B-cell-depleted T cells, or T cells provided the cDNA or gDNA that made up the material.

The method was immunoSEQ multiplex PCR; TCRdb's version includes in-frame clones alone and lacks a portion of them. Altogether approximately 76,000 clones are present, 85% to 90% being singletons, with the ten largest covering roughly 35%. The receptor's source is an elderly woman with active or convalescent COVID-19. The sample was peripheral blood.

CDR3 nucleotides: TGTGCCAGCAGCTTGGCCTGGCAAAAGGGGGGCACAGATACGCAGTATTTT. Its translation: CASSLAWQKGGTDTQYF. The J gene is TRBJ2-3, the V gene TRBV5-8; a weak D match, TRBD1 (6 bases). The CDR3 totals 17 residues. V was clipped by 0 bases and J by 1 base, with 15 bases between them. Germline lookup yields CDR1 SGHTS and CDR2 YDEGEE. The complete variable domain, with remaining parts taken from reference TRBV5-8 and TRBJ2-3, reads EAGVTQSPTHLIKTRGQQATLRCSPISGHTSVYWYQQALGLGLQFLLWYDEGEERNRGNFPPRFSGRQFPNYSSELNVNALELEDSALYLCASSLAWQKGGTDTQYFGPGTRLTVL.